This T cell receptor beta chain was captured in a study of radiotherapy plus CTLA-4 blockade in lung cancer (dated by TCRdb to the late 2010s). Broadly, across the study: Objective responses were observed in 15% to 20% of enrolled patients, and disease control was achieved in around 30%.

V and J are truncated by 9 bases and 5 bases respectively, leaving an intervening sequence of 13 bases. In the germline V gene (reference sequence), CDR1 corresponds to MNHNY and CDR2 to SVGAGI. The CDR3 holds 12 amino acids from the cysteine to the phenylalanine. The DNA shown is the 36-base CDR3, in frame from base 1. This clone showed up just a few times. The target of this receptor is not known. Base qualities are not recorded, but no much larger clone differs from it by a single base. The library was produced with the immunoSEQ multiplex PCR assay. The immuneACCESS repertoire file appears here via TCRdb, limited to in-frame rearrangements. These files lack a portion of the clones; in checked studies, under half of the deficit traces to unresolved V genes, and the cause of the others is not known. The sample table holds roughly 54,000 clones, of which around 80% were seen once. Roughly 3.5% of the sample rests with the top ten.

In this study, focal radiation therapy paired with CTLA-4 blockade (ipilimumab) was tested in patients who had chemo-refractory metastatic non-small-cell lung cancer. The study at large found these results: The strongest predictors of response, as reported, were early dynamic changes in blood T cell clones along with a rise in serum interferon-beta after radiation. After treatment with radiotherapy and ipilimumab, TCR clones that originated in tumors expanded in peripheral blood.

The chain was built from TRBV6-6 and TRBJ1-2; no D segment can be confidently identified. The material was peripheral blood, obtained from a patient treated with radiotherapy plus ipilimumab. This clonotype originated in a human donor with non-small cell lung cancer who had a partial response to radiotherapy plus ipilimumab. CDR3 protein: CASWAGLYGYTF. The nucleotide sequence is TGTGCCAGTTGGGCGGGCCTTTATGGCTACACCTTC.